This T cell receptor (beta chain) was sequenced for a study of blood T cell repertoires in COVID-19. About the research overall: Material from acute and convalescent COVID-19 was sourced from the United States, Italy and Spain. T cells, B-cell-depleted T cells, or PBMCs supplied cDNA or gDNA.

Study processing details: Researchers report that nucleated cell counts were estimated from reference gene primer amplification. Profiling relied on immunoSEQ multiplex PCR, and the TCRdb table lists in-frame clones only, not all of them. Clonal size and the V and J genes are those of that table, whereas D and trimming came from the DNA. The sample yields 200,000 or so clones, 88% seen once. V lost 4 bases and J lost 1; bases outside the gene matches: 5. The germline V gene has CDR1 SGHNT and CDR2 YYREEE (reference sequence). The CDR3 spans 15 residues. The cohort comprised adults aged about 18 to 100 years residing in about two dozen US areas.

This chain connects TRBV5-4 to TRBJ1-3, with 7 positions matching TRBD1. The specimen sequenced was PBMCs or T cells enriched from blood (not recorded which). The sequence was obtained from a woman in her 30s who had recovered from COVID-19. In nucleotides, the CDR3 is TGTGCCAGCAGCGGAGGACAGGTTTCTGGAAACACCATATATTTT. This gives the protein CASSGGQVSGNTIYF.